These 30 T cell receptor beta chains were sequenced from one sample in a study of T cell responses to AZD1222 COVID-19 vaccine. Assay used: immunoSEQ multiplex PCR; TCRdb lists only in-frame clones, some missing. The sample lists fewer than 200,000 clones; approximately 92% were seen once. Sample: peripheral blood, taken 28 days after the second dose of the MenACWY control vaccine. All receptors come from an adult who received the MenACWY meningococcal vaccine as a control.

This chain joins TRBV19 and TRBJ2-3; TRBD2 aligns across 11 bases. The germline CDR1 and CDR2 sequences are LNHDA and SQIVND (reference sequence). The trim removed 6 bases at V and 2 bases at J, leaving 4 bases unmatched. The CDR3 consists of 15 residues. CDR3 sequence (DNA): TGTGCCAGTAGCCCACTAGCGGGAGTCACAGATACGCAGTATTTT. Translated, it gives CASSPLAGVTDTQYF.

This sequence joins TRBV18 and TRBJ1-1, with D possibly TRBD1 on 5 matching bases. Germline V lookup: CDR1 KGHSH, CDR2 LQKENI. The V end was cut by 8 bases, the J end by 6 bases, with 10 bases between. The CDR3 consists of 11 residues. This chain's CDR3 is CASREGAEAFF. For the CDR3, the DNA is TGTGCCAGCCGGGAAGGGGCTGAAGCTTTCTTT.

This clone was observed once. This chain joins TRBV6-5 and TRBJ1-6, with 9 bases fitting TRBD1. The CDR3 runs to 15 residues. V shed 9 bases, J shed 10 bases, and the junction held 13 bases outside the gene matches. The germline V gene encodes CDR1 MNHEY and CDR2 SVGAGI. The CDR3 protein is CASKSRDRVESPLHF. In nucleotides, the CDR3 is TGTGCCAGTAAATCCCGGGACAGGGTGGAGTCACCCCTCCACTTT.

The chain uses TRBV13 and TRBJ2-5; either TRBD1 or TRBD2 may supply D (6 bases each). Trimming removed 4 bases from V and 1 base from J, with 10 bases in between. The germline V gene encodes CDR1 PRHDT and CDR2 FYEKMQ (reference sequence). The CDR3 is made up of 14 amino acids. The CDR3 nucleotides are TGTGCCAGCAGCTCCCCGGGGGCCCAAGAGACCCAGTACTTC. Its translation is CASSSPGAQETQYF.

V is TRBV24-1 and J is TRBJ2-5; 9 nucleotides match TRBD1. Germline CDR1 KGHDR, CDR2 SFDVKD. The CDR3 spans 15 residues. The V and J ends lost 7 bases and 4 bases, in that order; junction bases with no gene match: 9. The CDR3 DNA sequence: TGTGCCACCAGCCCACAGGGGGCGCACCCAGAGACCCAGTACTTC. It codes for CATSPQGAHPETQYF.

The CDR3 here is CASSPSTVSYGYTF. DNA for the CDR3: TGTGCCAGCAGCCCTAGCACAGTAAGCTATGGCTACACCTTC. The chain carries TRBV7-8 and TRBJ1-2; D ambiguous. The V gene's germline CDR1 is SGHVS and CDR2 FQNEAQ. Between the trimmed V and J ends, which lost 5 bases and 4 bases, there was a span of 14 bases. The CDR3 covers 14 residues.

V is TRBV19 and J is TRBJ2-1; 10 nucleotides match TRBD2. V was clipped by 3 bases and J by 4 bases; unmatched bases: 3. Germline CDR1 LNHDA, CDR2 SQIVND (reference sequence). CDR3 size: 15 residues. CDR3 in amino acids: CASSMGTSEYNEQFF. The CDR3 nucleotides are TGTGCCAGTAGTATGGGGACTAGCGAGTACAATGAGCAGTTCTTC.

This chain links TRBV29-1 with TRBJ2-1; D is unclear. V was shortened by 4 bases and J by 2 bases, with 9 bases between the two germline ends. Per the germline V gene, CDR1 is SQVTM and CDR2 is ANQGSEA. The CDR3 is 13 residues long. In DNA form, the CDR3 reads TGCAGCGTTGTTCTCTTCACCTACAATGAGCAGTTCTTC. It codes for CSVVLFTYNEQFF.

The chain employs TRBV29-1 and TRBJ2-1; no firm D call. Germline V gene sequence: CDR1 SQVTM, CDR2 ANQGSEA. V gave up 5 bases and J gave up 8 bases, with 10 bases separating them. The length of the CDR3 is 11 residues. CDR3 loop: CSVISHHEQFF. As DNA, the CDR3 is TGCAGCGTTATCAGTCACCATGAGCAGTTCTTC.

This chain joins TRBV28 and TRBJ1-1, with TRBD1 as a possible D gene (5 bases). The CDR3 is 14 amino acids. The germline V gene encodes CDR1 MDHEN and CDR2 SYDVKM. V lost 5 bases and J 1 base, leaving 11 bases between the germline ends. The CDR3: CASSVTGANTEAFF. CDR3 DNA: TGTGCCAGCAGTGTCACCGGGGCGAACACTGAAGCTTTCTTT. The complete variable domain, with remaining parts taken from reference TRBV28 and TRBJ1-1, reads DVKVTQSSRYLVKRTGEKVFLECVQDMDHENMFWYRQDPGLGLRLIYFSYDVKMKEKGDIPEGYSVSREKKERFSLILESASTNQTSMYLCASSVTGANTEAFFGQGTRLTVV.

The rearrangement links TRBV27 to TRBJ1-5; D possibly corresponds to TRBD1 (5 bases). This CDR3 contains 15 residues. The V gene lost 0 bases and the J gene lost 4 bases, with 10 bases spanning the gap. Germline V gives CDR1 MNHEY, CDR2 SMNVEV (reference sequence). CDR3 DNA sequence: TGTGCCAGCAGTTTATCTTGGGGCAGAAATCAGCCCCAGCATTTT. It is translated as CASSLSWGRNQPQHF.

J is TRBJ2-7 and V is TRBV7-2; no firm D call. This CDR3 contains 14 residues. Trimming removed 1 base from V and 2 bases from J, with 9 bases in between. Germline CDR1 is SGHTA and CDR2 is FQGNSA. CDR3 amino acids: CASSLDSSAYEQYF. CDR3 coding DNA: TGTGCCAGCAGCTTAGACAGCAGTGCCTACGAGCAGTACTTC.

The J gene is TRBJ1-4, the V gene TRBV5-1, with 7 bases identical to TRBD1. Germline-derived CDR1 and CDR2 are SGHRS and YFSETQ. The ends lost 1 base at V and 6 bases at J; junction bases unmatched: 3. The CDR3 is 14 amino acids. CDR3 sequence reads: CASSLLQGDEKLFF. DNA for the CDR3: TGCGCCAGCAGCTTGTTGCAGGGGGATGAAAAACTGTTTTTT.

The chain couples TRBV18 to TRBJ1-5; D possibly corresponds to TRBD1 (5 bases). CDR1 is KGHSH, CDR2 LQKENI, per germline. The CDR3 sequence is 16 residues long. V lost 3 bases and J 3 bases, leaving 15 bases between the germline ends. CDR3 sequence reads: CASSPSGEGNNQPQHF. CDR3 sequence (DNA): TGTGCCAGCTCACCTTCGGGGGAAGGTAACAATCAGCCCCAGCATTTT.

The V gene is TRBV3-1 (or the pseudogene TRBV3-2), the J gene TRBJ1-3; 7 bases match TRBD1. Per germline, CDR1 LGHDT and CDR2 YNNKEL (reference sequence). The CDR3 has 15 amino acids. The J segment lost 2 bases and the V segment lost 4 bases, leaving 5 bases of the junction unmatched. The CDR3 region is CASSPSGQPGNTIYF. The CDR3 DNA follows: TGTGCCAGCAGCCCTTCGGGACAGCCTGGAAACACCATATATTTT.

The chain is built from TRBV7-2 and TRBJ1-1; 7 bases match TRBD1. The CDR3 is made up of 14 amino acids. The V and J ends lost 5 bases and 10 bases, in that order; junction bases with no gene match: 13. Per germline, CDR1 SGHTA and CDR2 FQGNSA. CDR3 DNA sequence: TGTGCCAGCAGCCCGATCGGGACAGACCACGGAGCTTTCTTT. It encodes CASSPIGTDHGAFF.

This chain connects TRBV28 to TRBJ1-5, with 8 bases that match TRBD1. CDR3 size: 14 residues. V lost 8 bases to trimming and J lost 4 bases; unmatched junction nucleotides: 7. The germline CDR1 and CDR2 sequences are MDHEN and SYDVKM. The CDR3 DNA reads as TGTGCCAGCCTACGACAGGGGTCTAATCAGCCCCAGCATTTT. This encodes CASLRQGSNQPQHF.

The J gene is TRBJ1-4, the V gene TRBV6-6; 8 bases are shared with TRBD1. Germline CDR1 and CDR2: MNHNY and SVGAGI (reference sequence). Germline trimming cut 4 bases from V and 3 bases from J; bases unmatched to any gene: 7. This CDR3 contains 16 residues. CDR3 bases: TGTGCCAGCAGTTTGGACAGGGTAGGGGCTAATGAAAAACTGTTTTTT. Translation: CASSLDRVGANEKLFF.

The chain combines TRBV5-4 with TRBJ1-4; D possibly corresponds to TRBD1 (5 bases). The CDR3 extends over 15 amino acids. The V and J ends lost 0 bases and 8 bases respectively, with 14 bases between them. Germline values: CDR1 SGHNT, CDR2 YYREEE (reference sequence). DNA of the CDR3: TGTGCCAGCAGCTTGGCCCTCGGGGGTAACGAAAAACTGTTTTTT. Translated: CASSLALGGNEKLFF.

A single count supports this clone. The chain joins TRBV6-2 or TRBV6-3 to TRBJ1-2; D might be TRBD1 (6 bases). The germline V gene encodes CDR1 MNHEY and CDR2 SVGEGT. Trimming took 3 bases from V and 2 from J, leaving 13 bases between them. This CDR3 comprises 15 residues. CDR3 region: CASSYRDIRNYGYTF. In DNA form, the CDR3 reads TGTGCCAGCAGTTATCGGGACATAAGGAACTATGGCTACACCTTC.

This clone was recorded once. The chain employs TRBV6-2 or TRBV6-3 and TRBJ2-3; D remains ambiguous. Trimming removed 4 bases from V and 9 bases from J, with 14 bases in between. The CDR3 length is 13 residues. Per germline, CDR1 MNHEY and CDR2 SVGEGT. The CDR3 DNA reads TGTGCCAGCAGTTTGACCACTTCCCTCACGCAGTATTTT. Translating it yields CASSLTTSLTQYF.

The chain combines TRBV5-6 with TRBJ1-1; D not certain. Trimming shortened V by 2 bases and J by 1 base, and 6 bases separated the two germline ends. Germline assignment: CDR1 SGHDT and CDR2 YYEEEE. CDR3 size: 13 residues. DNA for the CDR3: TGTGCCAGCAGCTTTCAGACGAACACTGAAGCTTTCTTT. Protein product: CASSFQTNTEAFF.

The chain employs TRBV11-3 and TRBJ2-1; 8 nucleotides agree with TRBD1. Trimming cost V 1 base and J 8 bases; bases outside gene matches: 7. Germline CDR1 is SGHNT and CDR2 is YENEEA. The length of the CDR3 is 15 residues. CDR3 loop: CASSLVTGDVYEQFF. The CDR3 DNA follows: TGTGCCAGCAGCTTAGTGACAGGGGATGTATATGAGCAGTTCTTC.

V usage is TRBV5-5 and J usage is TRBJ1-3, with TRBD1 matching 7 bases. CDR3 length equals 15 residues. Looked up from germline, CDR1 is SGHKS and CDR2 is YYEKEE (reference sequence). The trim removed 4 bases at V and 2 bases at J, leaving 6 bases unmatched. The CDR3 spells CASSQGGFPGNTIYF. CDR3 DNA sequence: TGTGCCAGCAGCCAGGGGGGCTTTCCTGGAAACACCATATATTTT.

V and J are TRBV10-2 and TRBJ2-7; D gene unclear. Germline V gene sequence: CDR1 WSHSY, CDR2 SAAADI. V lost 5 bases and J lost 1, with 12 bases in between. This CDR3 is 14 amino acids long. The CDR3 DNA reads TGCGCCAGCAGTAGAGACTTTACTTCCTACGAGCAGTACTTC. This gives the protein CASSRDFTSYEQYF.

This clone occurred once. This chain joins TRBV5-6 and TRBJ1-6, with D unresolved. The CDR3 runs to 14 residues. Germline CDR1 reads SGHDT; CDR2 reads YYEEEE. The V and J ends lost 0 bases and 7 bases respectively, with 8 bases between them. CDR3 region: CASSLVRNNSPLHF. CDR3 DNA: TGTGCCAGCAGCTTGGTGCGAAACAATTCACCCCTCCACTTT.

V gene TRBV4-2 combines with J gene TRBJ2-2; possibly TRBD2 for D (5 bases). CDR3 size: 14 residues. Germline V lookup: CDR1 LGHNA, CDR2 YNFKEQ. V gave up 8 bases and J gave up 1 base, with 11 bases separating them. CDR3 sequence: CASHYRENTGELFF. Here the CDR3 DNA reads TGTGCCAGCCATTACCGGGAGAACACCGGGGAGCTGTTTTTT.

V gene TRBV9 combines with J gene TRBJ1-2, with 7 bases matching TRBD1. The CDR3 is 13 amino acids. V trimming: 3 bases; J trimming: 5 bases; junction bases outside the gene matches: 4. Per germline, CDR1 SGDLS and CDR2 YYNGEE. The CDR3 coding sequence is TGTGCCAGCAGCGGCGGGACAGAGTATGGCTACACCTTC. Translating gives CASSGGTEYGYTF. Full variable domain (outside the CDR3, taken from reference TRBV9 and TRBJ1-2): DSGVTQTPKHLITATGQRVTLRCSPRSGDLSVYWYQQSLDQGLQFLIQYYNGEERAKGNILERFSAQQFPDLHSELNLSSLELGDSALYFCASSGGTEYGYTFGSGTRLTVV.

CDR3: CASSAGHGSYEQYF. The CDR3 nucleotides are TGTGCCAGCAGCGCAGGGCACGGCTCCTACGAGCAGTACTTC. The rearrangement uses TRBV21-1 and TRBJ2-7; the D call of TRBD1 is as the table states it, not checked on the DNA. TRBV21-1 is recorded as a pseudogene. This CDR3 is 14 amino acids long.

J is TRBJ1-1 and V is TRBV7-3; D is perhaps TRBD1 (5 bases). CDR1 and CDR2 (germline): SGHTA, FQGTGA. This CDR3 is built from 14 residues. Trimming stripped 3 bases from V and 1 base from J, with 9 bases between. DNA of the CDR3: TGTGCCAGCAGCTTGGGTGGACAGAACACTGAAGCTTTCTTT. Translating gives CASSLGGQNTEAFF.